This T cell receptor beta chain was documented in a study of cytomegalovirus exposure and HLA in healthy donors. This clone was seen a single time. Its antigen is not known. Germline CDR1 and CDR2: MNHEY and SMNVEV (reference sequence). The CDR3 covers 15 residues. The J segment lost 4 bases and the V segment lost 8 bases, leaving 12 bases of the junction unmatched. The PCR contained 60 Vbeta and 13 Jbeta primers. The data were produced by immunoSEQ multiplex PCR, yet TCRdb's version contains in-frame clones alone and is incomplete. Of over 80,000 clones listed, 75% to 85% were seen once; the top ten hold around 3.2%. Study-level points and caveats: Equally common other TCR beta chains were less clonally expanded than HLA-associated ones, a later analysis found.

The receptor was derived from a man aged 25 to 40 in good health and CMV-seropositive. The chain has TRBV27 and TRBJ2-5; 8 bases fit TRBD1. Specimen: PBMCs. The CDR3 sequence: CASQPDRVNRETQYF. The DNA of the CDR3 is TGTGCCAGCCAGCCGGACAGGGTGAATAGAGAGACCCAGTACTTC.